Listed here are 30 T cell receptor beta chains from one sample, sequenced in a study of long-term antiretroviral therapy in people with HIV. They ran version v3.0 of the immunoSEQ assay at survey level. Sequencing used immunoSEQ multiplex PCR; TCRdb keeps in-frame clones, though not all of them. The table has more than 25,000 clones, 95% to 98% seen once; the top ten hold under 2.5%. The input for sequencing was unsorted PBMCs, taken 7.6 years after starting antiretroviral therapy. The origin of the receptors is a young man with HIV.

This clone was counted a few times. The V gene is TRBV19, the J gene TRBJ2-7; TRBD2 agrees at 11 bases. Germline trimming cut 5 bases from V and 4 bases from J; bases unmatched to any gene: 7. This CDR3 spans 15 amino acids. Germline CDR1 reads LNHDA; CDR2 reads SQIVND (reference sequence). CDR3 bases: TGTGCCAGTAGTCCAGGACTAGCGGGCGAATACGAGCAGTACTTC. Protein: CASSPGLAGEYEQYF.

CDR3 bases: TGTGCCAGCAGCGTAACGTTGGGGCAGGGAGAAAAACTGTTTTTT. The encoded protein is CASSVTLGQGEKLFF. The chain joins TRBV9 to TRBJ1-4, with a tentative D call TRBD1 (5 bases). The germline CDR1 and CDR2 sequences are SGDLS and YYNGEE. The CDR3 is 15 residues long. Between the trimmed V and J ends, which lost 1 base and 8 bases, there was a span of 15 bases.

V is TRBV19 and J is TRBJ2-2; D call uncertain. Per germline, CDR1 LNHDA and CDR2 SQIVND (reference sequence). Trimming took off 1 base at V and 8 bases at J, with 11 bases between the two ends. The CDR3 has 14 amino acids. The CDR3 sequence is CASSIGLHRGELFF. DNA of the CDR3: TGTGCCAGTAGTATAGGACTGCATAGGGGGGAGCTGTTTTTT. The whole variable domain, remainder taken from reference TRBV19 and TRBJ2-2, is DGGITQSPKYLFRKEGQNVTLSCEQNLNHDAMYWYRQDPGQGLRLIYYSQIVNDFQKGDIAEGYSVSREKKESFPLTVTSAQKNPTAFYLCASSIGLHRGELFFGEGSRLTVL.

The rearrangement links TRBV7-9 to TRBJ2-7; 11 positions agree with TRBD2. CDR3 length equals 16 residues. Per germline, CDR1 SEHNR and CDR2 FQNEAQ (reference sequence). After removal of 5 bases from V and 2 bases from J, the junction contained 8 bases not matched to a gene. The CDR3 nucleotides are TGTGCCAGCAGCCCCTTAGCGGGAGGGCCCCCCTACGAGCAGTACTTC. This translates into CASSPLAGGPPYEQYF.

The chain couples TRBV7-9 to TRBJ2-7; 10 nucleotides align to TRBD1. The CDR3 loop spans 16 amino acids. Losses at the gene ends were 4 bases for V and 5 bases for J; bases not matched to a gene: 11. Germline V CDR1 and CDR2: SEHNR, FQNEAQ (reference sequence). The CDR3 sequence: CASSYYTGTGDNEQYF. CDR3 bases: TGTGCCAGCAGCTACTACACCGGGACAGGGGATAACGAGCAGTACTTC.

The chain carries TRBV6-1 and TRBJ1-2, with a possible D match to TRBD1 (6 bases). Looked up from germline, CDR1 is MNHNS and CDR2 is SASEGT. The CDR3 covers 14 residues. Deletions cut 6 bases from V and 7 bases from J, with 18 bases between. The CDR3 loop is CASRARGDYSGYTF. The CDR3 DNA reads TGTGCCAGCAGAGCAAGGGGGGACTACTCTGGCTACACCTTC.

V usage is TRBV4-1 and J usage is TRBJ1-5; D ambiguous. Trimming took off 4 bases at V and 0 bases at J, with 16 bases between the two ends. This CDR3 contains 17 residues. Germline loops: CDR1 MGHRA, CDR2 YSYEKL. CDR3 bases: TGCGCCAGCAGCCTTGACGCTGACACTTATAGCAATCAGCCCCAGCATTTT. Translation gives CASSLDADTYSNQPQHF.

This rearrangement joins TRBV5-1 to TRBJ2-7; D unresolved. V lost 3 bases and J 3 bases, leaving 13 bases between the germline ends. Germline CDR1 reads SGHRS; CDR2 reads YFSETQ. The CDR3 is 14 amino acids. CDR3 sequence reads: CASSYDPLNYEQYF. The DNA of the CDR3 is TGCGCCAGCAGCTACGACCCACTCAACTACGAGCAGTACTTC.

V and J are TRBV2 and TRBJ2-2, with 8 bases matching TRBD2. The junction had 14 bases not matched to a gene; V was cut back by 4 bases and J by 4 bases. Germline lookup yields CDR1 SNHLY and CDR2 FYNNEI. The CDR3 totals 18 residues. The CDR3 nucleotides read TGTGCCAGCAGTGCCGGGCGAATGGCGGGGGGAGGCACCGGGGAGCTGTTTTTT. Protein product: CASSAGRMAGGGTGELFF.

V is TRBV5-5 and J is TRBJ1-5, with D perhaps matching TRBD1 (6 bases). The CDR3 contains 17 residues. V was shortened by 4 bases and J by 4 bases, with 21 bases between the two germline ends. Germline V CDR1 and CDR2: SGHKS, YYEKEE (reference sequence). The CDR3 here is CASSKEPTGLGNQPQHF. CDR3 in DNA: TGTGCCAGCAGCAAGGAACCCACAGGGCTGGGAAATCAGCCCCAGCATTTT.

V is TRBV6-5 and J is TRBJ2-2; D not certain. The CDR3 consists of 14 residues. Germline V gene lookup returns CDR1 MNHEY and CDR2 SVGAGI. V was clipped by 0 bases and J by 7 bases, with 9 bases between them. CDR3 coding DNA: TGTGCCAGCAGTTACTCGAGTGGGCACGGGGAGCTGTTTTTT. Protein sequence: CASSYSSGHGELFF.

J is TRBJ2-3 and V is TRBV27, with TRBD2 identical over 8 bases. Germline V gene lookup returns CDR1 MNHEY and CDR2 SMNVEV (reference sequence). V shed 0 bases, J shed 6 bases, and the junction held 11 bases outside the gene matches. The CDR3 runs to 17 residues. CDR3 in DNA: TGTGCCAGCAGTTTATCTAGGGGTGGGACTAGTGTTGATACGCAGTATTTT. Translation gives CASSLSRGGTSVDTQYF.

V usage is TRBV7-9 and J usage is TRBJ2-7; 11 nucleotides match TRBD2. The CDR3 contains 15 residues. The germline gives CDR1 SEHNR, CDR2 FQNEAQ (reference sequence). V lost 6 bases and J lost 2; bases outside the gene matches: 6. This CDR3 is CASSQTSGKTYEQYF. The CDR3 region has the DNA TGTGCCAGCAGTCAGACTAGCGGGAAAACCTACGAGCAGTACTTC.

The sample holds one count of this clone. V usage is TRBV19 and J usage is TRBJ1-1, with a tentative D call TRBD1 (5 bases). Germline CDR1 and CDR2: LNHDA and SQIVND (reference sequence). The CDR3 covers 14 residues. Trimming left V 2 bases short and J 4 bases short, with 11 bases between. CDR3 coding DNA: TGTGCCAGTAGTATAAGCCTGGGGGGCACTGAAGCTTTCTTT. This encodes CASSISLGGTEAFF.

The chain links TRBV4-3 to TRBJ2-1; D is perhaps TRBD1 (7 bases). The CDR3 runs 14 residues. CDR1 and CDR2 (germline): LGHNA, YSLEER. The V and J ends lost 1 base and 8 bases respectively, with 12 bases between them. CDR3 residues: CASSQGDREDEQFF. CDR3 nucleotide sequence: TGCGCCAGCAGCCAAGGCGACAGGGAGGATGAGCAGTTCTTC.

The V gene is TRBV16, the J gene TRBJ2-5; TRBD2 aligns across 14 bases. The CDR3 covers 18 residues. Trimming took 4 bases from V and 5 from J; bases not matched to a gene: 12. Germline assignment: CDR1 KGHSY and CDR2 FQNENV. CDR3 sequence: CASSPRTSGGTSSETQYF. The CDR3 DNA follows: TGTGCCAGCAGCCCTCGGACTAGCGGGGGGACCTCGTCCGAGACCCAGTACTTC.

The chain couples TRBV5-1 to TRBJ2-5; TRBD2 might be the D (5 bases). The CDR3 runs 15 residues. Looked up from germline, CDR1 is SGHRS and CDR2 is YFSETQ. Deletions cut 0 bases from V and 0 bases from J, with 9 bases between. The CDR3 sequence is CASSLDPGDQETQYF. Here the CDR3 DNA reads TGCGCCAGCAGCTTGGACCCCGGGGACCAAGAGACCCAGTACTTC.

The CDR3 DNA is TGTGCCAGCAGTCCAGCAGGGGTTAGGGAGACCCAGTACTTC. This translates into CASSPAGVRETQYF. The J gene is TRBJ2-5, the V gene TRBV6-5; tentatively, D is TRBD1 (6 bases). The CDR3 extends over 14 amino acids. The V gene lost 5 bases and the J gene lost 5 bases, with 15 bases spanning the gap. In germline, CDR1 is MNHEY, CDR2 SVGAGI.

The rearrangement joins TRBV7-3 to TRBJ1-2; TRBD1 is a possible D gene (6 bases). Germline CDR1 reads SGHTA; CDR2 reads FQGTGA. Trimming took 6 bases from V and 7 from J, leaving 15 bases between them. The CDR3 spans 13 residues. In DNA, the CDR3 is TGTGCCAGCAGTTTAGACAGGCTTTCTGGCTACACCTTC. This codes for CASSLDRLSGYTF. Based on the CDR3 plus reference TRBV7-3 and TRBJ1-2, the full variable domain is GAGVSQTPSNKVTEKGKYVELRCDPISGHTALYWYRQSLGQGPEFLIYFQGTGAADDSGLPNDRFFAVRPEGSVSTLKIQRTERGDSAVYLCASSLDRLSGYTFGSGTRLTVV.

V is TRBV30 and J is TRBJ2-2; maybe TRBD2 (6 bases). CDR1 and CDR2 from the germline V gene are GTSNPN and SVGIG (reference sequence). The CDR3 runs 14 residues. The ends were cut back, 1 base at V and 0 bases at J, with 6 bases in the middle. The CDR3 coding sequence is TGTGCCTGGAGTGGCGGGACGAACACCGGGGAGCTGTTTTTT. It translates to CAWSGGTNTGELFF.

As DNA, the CDR3 is TGTGCCAGCAGCGTAGGAGGGGGGGCCGACCCCTACGAGCAGTACTTC. It yields the protein CASSVGGGADPYEQYF. The chain joins TRBV9 to TRBJ2-7, with a possible D match to TRBD2 (7 bases). The CDR3 extends over 16 amino acids. V dropped 0 bases and J dropped 2 bases, with 15 bases sitting between them. The germline V gene has CDR1 SGDLS and CDR2 YYNGEE.

V and J are TRBV19 and TRBJ1-1, with D possibly TRBD1 on 6 matching bases. This CDR3 has 13 amino acids. Between the trimmed V and J ends, which lost 8 bases and 5 bases, there was a span of 15 bases. The germline CDR1 and CDR2 sequences are LNHDA and SQIVND (reference sequence). The CDR3 sequence is CASWSLRGTEAFF. CDR3 nucleotides: TGTGCCAGTTGGTCCCTCAGGGGAACTGAAGCTTTCTTT.

V gene TRBV4-1 combines with J gene TRBJ2-7; D remains ambiguous. V lost 1 base to trimming and J lost 7 bases, with 11 bases between them. Per the germline V gene, CDR1 is MGHRA and CDR2 is YSYEKL. The CDR3 sequence is 13 residues long. Here the CDR3 DNA reads TGCGCCAGCAGCCAAGTTCCGGCTGGGGAGCAGTACTTC. The encoded protein is CASSQVPAGEQYF.

The genes are TRBV19 and TRBJ1-2; D is perhaps TRBD1 (6 bases). The V gene lost 11 bases and the J gene lost 7 bases, with 17 bases spanning the gap. Looked up from germline, CDR1 is LNHDA and CDR2 is SQIVND (reference sequence). The CDR3 loop spans 12 amino acids. The CDR3 DNA sequence: TGTGCCTCCAGCCCGGGAGGGGGTGGCTACACCTTC. This codes for CASSPGGGGYTF.

This chain joins TRBV2 and TRBJ2-7; D remains unclear. This CDR3 comprises 13 residues. Germline V lookup: CDR1 SNHLY, CDR2 FYNNEI. Trimming removed 3 bases at V and 0 bases at J, with 6 bases between. This chain's CDR3 is CASSDSNSYEQYF. The CDR3 nucleotides are TGTGCCAGCAGTGACTCGAACTCCTACGAGCAGTACTTC. Based on the CDR3 plus reference TRBV2 and TRBJ2-7, the full variable domain is EPEVTQTPSHQVTQMGQEVILRCVPISNHLYFYWYRQILGQKVEFLVSFYNNEISEKSEIFDDQFSVERPDGSNFTLKIRSTKLEDSAMYFCASSDSNSYEQYFGPGTRLTVT.

The V gene is TRBV16, the J gene TRBJ1-2, with no clear D. V was trimmed by 4 bases and J by 2 bases, leaving 11 bases between them. Per the germline V gene, CDR1 is KGHSY and CDR2 is FQNENV. There are 14 residues in the CDR3. CDR3 nucleotide sequence: TGTGCCAGCAGCCTGGGAACGGAAAACTATGGCTACACCTTC. Protein: CASSLGTENYGYTF.

J is TRBJ2-7 and V is TRBV6-1, with 9 bases fitting TRBD2. Germline assignment: CDR1 MNHNS and CDR2 SASEGT. The ends lost 3 bases at V and 3 bases at J; junction bases unmatched: 9. The CDR3 extends over 16 amino acids. CDR3 sequence (DNA): TGTGCCAGCAGTGACCCCCGGGCTAGCGGGGACTACGAGCAGTACTTC. As protein: CASSDPRASGDYEQYF.

The chain is built from TRBV2 and TRBJ2-2, with 10 bases aligning to TRBD2. This CDR3 region has 17 residues. The V gene's germline CDR1 is SNHLY and CDR2 FYNNEI. The V and J ends lost 4 bases and 5 bases, in that order; junction bases with no gene match: 10. As DNA, the CDR3 is TGTGCCAGCAGTGTCTCAGCGGGGGGGCCTCTAACCGGGGAGCTGTTTTTT. It specifies CASSVSAGGPLTGELFF.

This chain uses TRBV4-3 with TRBJ2-7; the match to TRBD2 covers 8 bases. CDR3 length equals 15 residues. The V gene's germline CDR1 is LGHNA and CDR2 YSLEER. V was clipped by 4 bases and J by 3 bases; unmatched bases: 8. This chain's CDR3 is CASSPGGGSRYEQYF. In DNA form, the CDR3 reads TGCGCCAGCAGCCCCGGGGGGGGCTCCCGCTACGAGCAGTACTTC.

The sample holds one count of this clone. This chain joins TRBV15 and TRBJ1-1, with a weak D call TRBD1 (5 bases). V was cut by 0 bases and J by 12 bases, with 14 bases left in between. Looked up from germline, CDR1 is LNHNV and CDR2 is YYDKDF (reference sequence). The CDR3 has 13 residues. CDR3 DNA: TGTGCCACCAGCAGAGATAGAAAAGGGGATCCTTTCTTT. Translation: CATSRDRKGDPFF.